This T cell receptor beta chain was recorded in a study of blood T cell repertoires in COVID-19. Study background: Some COVID-19 samples were acute and others convalescent; all came from the United States, Italy and Spain.

Here immunoSEQ multiplex PCR was the method, and the copy in TCRdb shows in-frame clones only, minus some. The data show tens of thousands of clones, with around 80% seen just once and more than 8% held by the top ten. The TCR was taken from a woman older than 75 with acute or convalescent COVID-19. The sample taken for sequencing was peripheral blood.

The DNA of the CDR3 is TGTGCCTTCCGGCCCGCGACAGGGAGCGCCAAAAACATTCAGTACTTC. Protein: CAFRPATGSAKNIQYF. The V call is TRBV5-4, the J call TRBJ2-4; 7 bases agree with TRBD1. Germline V lookup: CDR1 SGHNT, CDR2 YYREEE (reference sequence). The CDR3 consists of 16 residues. Losses at the gene ends were 10 bases for V and 1 base for J; bases not matched to a gene: 14.